The clone carrying this T cell receptor beta chain was seen only once. Its cognate antigen is unknown. Sequencing relied on immunoSEQ assay v3.0, run at survey level. Sequenced by immunoSEQ multiplex PCR; TCRdb stores in-frame clones only, minus some. The sample holds fewer than 40,000 clones; 94% are singletons and the top ten take 3.7%. The CDR3 extends over 15 amino acids. Unmatched junction bases numbered 2, after V lost 0 bases and J lost 4 bases. CDR1 is MGHRA, CDR2 YSYEKL, per germline. The data originate from a study of long-term antiretroviral therapy in people with HIV. Findings and caveats of the study: Although diversity increased after ART, it remained lower than in transplant donor controls. Collection spanned 2004 to 2017; ART regimens may be less effective than current ones. The range of CDR3 lengths in HIV repertoires proved narrower than that found in controls.

Treated in the United States were all of the participants with HIV. The rearrangement joins TRBV4-1 to TRBJ2-1, with TRBD2 identical over 8 bases. The clonotype comes from a woman in her forties or fifties with HIV. This specimen was unsorted PBMCs, taken about 5.1 years after starting antiretroviral therapy. CDR3 protein: CASSQDPSGYNEQFF. The CDR3 bases are TGCGCCAGCAGCCAAGACCCTAGCGGGTACAATGAGCAGTTCTTC.